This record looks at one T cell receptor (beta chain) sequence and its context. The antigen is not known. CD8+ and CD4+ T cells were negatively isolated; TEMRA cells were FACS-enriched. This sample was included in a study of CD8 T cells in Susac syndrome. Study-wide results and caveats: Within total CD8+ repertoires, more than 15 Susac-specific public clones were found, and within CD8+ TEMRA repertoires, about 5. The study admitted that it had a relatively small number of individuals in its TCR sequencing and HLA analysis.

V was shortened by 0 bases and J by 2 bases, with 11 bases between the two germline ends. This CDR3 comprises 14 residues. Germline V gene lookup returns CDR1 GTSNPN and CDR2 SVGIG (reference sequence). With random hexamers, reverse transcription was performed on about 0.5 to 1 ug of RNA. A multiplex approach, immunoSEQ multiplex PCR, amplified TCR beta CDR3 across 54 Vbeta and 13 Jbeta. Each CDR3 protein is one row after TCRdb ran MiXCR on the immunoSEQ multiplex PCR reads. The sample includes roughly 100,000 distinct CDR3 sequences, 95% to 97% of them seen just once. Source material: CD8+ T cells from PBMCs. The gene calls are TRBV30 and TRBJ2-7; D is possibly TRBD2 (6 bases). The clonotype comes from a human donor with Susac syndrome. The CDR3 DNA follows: TGTGCCTGGAGTGTGGGGGGTATTGCCTACGAGCAGTACTTC. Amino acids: CAWSVGGIAYEQYF.